This record concerns one T cell receptor beta chain sequence. This CDR3 has 14 amino acids. The germline V and J ends were trimmed by 1 base and 4 bases, with 11 bases remaining between them. The V gene's germline CDR1 is SGHRS and CDR2 YFSETQ. The sample belongs to a study of blood T cell repertoires in COVID-19. Measured with immunoSEQ multiplex PCR; TCRdb has only the in-frame clones, and not every one. Here the sample spans more than 250,000 clones, approximately 88% being singletons. Material for sequencing was peripheral blood. This chain connects TRBV5-1 to TRBJ1-2, with a possible D match to TRBD1 (6 bases). The receptor's source is a human donor in a cohort sampled during active COVID-19. The CDR3, as DNA: TGCGCCAGCAGCTTGAACAGGGAGGGCTATGGCTACACCTTC. Translation gives CASSLNREGYGYTF. The full variable domain, its missing parts supplied by reference TRBV5-1 and TRBJ1-2, is KAGVTQTPRYLIKTRGQQVTLSCSPISGHRSVSWYQQTPGQGLQFLFEYFSETQRNKGNFPGRFSGRQFSNSRSEMNVSTLELGDSALYLCASSLNREGYGYTFGSGTRLTVV.